The 3 T cell receptor beta chains listed next were all sequenced from one sample in a study of T cell repertoires in cytomegalovirus infection. TCRdb recomputed calls from the reads with MiXCR, one row per CDR3 protein. Of hundreds of thousands of distinct CDR3 sequences listed, about two fifths are singletons. Which antigens these TCRs recognize remains unknown. This sample comprised cultured PBMCs, obtained from culture after CMV antigen stimulation. These receptors were obtained from a human donor in good health (CMV status not recorded). Some clones in this sample may be carry-over from other donors' samples.

The J gene is TRBJ2-1, the V gene TRBV12-3 or TRBV12-4; TRBD1 agrees at 7 bases. V shed 3 bases, J shed 12 bases, and the junction held 2 bases outside the gene matches. This CDR3 has 11 residues. The CDR3 coding sequence is TGTGCCAGCAGTTTGGCAGGGGGGCAGTTCTTC. It translates to CASSLAGGQFF.

The chain uses TRBV6-6 and TRBJ1-4; 8 bases match TRBD1. The V segment lost 4 bases and the J segment 6 bases; nucleotides outside the gene matches: 13. From germline, CDR1 is MNHNY and CDR2 SVGAGI (reference sequence). The CDR3 length is 17 residues. The CDR3 reads CASSSGNSQGVDEKLFF. The DNA for the CDR3 is TGTGCCAGCAGTTCAGGGAACTCACAGGGGGTGGATGAAAAACTGTTTTTT.

The V and J genes are TRBV7-2 and TRBJ2-3, with D perhaps matching TRBD2 (6 bases). CDR3 length: 15 residues. Trimming took 3 bases from V and 2 from J, leaving 12 bases between them. Germline V gives CDR1 SGHTA, CDR2 FQGNSA. This CDR3 reads CASSLTRVFTDTQYF. The CDR3 coding sequence is TGTGCCAGCAGCTTGACTAGGGTTTTCACAGATACGCAGTATTTT.